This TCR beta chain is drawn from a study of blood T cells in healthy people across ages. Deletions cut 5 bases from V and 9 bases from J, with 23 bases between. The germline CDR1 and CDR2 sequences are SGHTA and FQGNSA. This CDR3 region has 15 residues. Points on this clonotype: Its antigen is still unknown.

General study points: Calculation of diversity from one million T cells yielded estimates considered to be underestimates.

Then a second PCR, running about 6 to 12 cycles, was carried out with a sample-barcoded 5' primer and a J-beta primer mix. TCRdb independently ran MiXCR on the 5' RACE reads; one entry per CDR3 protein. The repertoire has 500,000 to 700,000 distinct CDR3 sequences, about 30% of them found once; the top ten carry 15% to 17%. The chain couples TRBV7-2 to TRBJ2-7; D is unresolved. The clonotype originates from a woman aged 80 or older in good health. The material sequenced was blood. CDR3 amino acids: CASSPGRSNSLGQYF. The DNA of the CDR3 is TGTGCCAGCAGCCCTGGGCGGAGTAATTCTCTCGGGCAGTACTTC.